The next 13 T cell receptor beta chains were all read from a single sample in a study of regulatory T cells in long-lasting Graves disease. The authors built TCR beta libraries using iRepertoire HTBI primers and Arm-PCR of CDR3 regions. TCRdb reanalysed the multiplex PCR reads using MiXCR and keeps one entry per CDR3 protein. Of around 450,000 distinct CDR3 sequences in the sample, under 20% were seen once. Time point: newly diagnosed GD, antithyroid drugs for less than 3 months. PBMCs were the source of the RNA used for TCR sequencing. These data also formed part of another study, on T cells in Graves' hyperthyroidism and ophthalmopathy.

Sequenced material: peripheral blood mononuclear cells (PBMCs), taken at new diagnosis, from a patient treated with antithyroid drugs. All receptors come from a man in his forties with Graves disease.

This clonotype occurred many times. This chain uses TRBV20-1 with TRBJ2-1; TRBD1 aligns across 11 bases. J lost 9 bases, V lost 5 bases, and 6 bases had no gene match. The CDR3 contains 13 residues. Germline V gene data show CDR1 as DFQATT and CDR2 as SNEGSKA (reference sequence). The CDR3 nucleotides read TGCAGTGCTTCAGGACAGGGGGCTGCTGAGCAGTTCTTC. Translated, it gives CSASGQGAAEQFF.

This clonotype was seen ten or more times. V and J are TRBV7-9 and TRBJ2-3; D not certain. Germline V CDR1 and CDR2: SEHNR, FQNEAQ (reference sequence). The CDR3 contains 15 residues. Trimming left V 5 bases short and J 2 bases short, with 14 bases between. CDR3 in amino acids: CASSVSLDVTDTQYF. The CDR3 DNA follows: TGTGCCAGCAGCGTAAGCCTGGACGTCACAGATACGCAGTATTTT.

This clonotype was seen only once. The chain has TRBV3-1 and TRBJ2-7; D is ambiguous. V was clipped by 3 bases and J by 4 bases, with 7 bases between them. Germline V gene sequence: CDR1 LGHDT, CDR2 YNNKEL (reference sequence). The CDR3 spans 12 residues. The CDR3 loop reads CASSQGWYEQYF. In DNA form, the CDR3 reads TGTGCCAGCAGCCAGGGTTGGTACGAGCAGTACTTC.

This clonotype has more than one count but fewer than ten. V gene TRBV7-9 combines with J gene TRBJ2-3, with 9 bases that match TRBD2. Germline CDR1 reads SEHNR; CDR2 reads FQNEAQ (reference sequence). V was clipped by 5 bases and J by 1 base; unmatched bases: 13. The CDR3 runs 18 residues. CDR3 DNA: TGTGCCAGCAGCCCCCGCGGGGGGGGAGAGCCTGGCACAGATACGCAGTATTTT. Protein product: CASSPRGGGEPGTDTQYF.

The CDR3: CASSYLGPSSYNEQFF. The CDR3 coding sequence is TGTGCCAGCAGTTACCTGGGGCCTAGCTCCTACAATGAGCAGTTCTTC. The rearrangement joins TRBV6-5 to TRBJ2-1, with D maybe TRBD1 (5 bases). Germline values: CDR1 MNHEY, CDR2 SVGAGI. The CDR3 sequence is 16 residues long. Trimming removed 2 bases at V and 0 bases at J, with 11 bases between.

This clonotype was observed many times. The rearrangement links TRBV11-3 to TRBJ1-1; 9 bases align to TRBD1. Trimming at V came to 1 base and at J to 0 bases, leaving 6 bases not matched to a gene. Germline values: CDR1 SGHNT, CDR2 YENEEA. This CDR3 region has 17 residues. CDR3 DNA: TGTGCCAGCAGCTTAGCTGGGACAGGGTTCATGAACACTGAAGCTTTCTTT. This codes for CASSLAGTGFMNTEAFF.

The chain uses TRBV5-1 and TRBJ2-5; D is unresolved. The germline V and J ends were trimmed by 2 bases and 3 bases, with 11 bases remaining between them. The CDR3 extends over 14 amino acids. CDR1 and CDR2 (germline): SGHRS, YFSETQ. DNA for the CDR3: TGCGCCAGCAGCTTCGGCAGGATCGAAGAGACCCAGTACTTC. This codes for CASSFGRIEETQYF.

This clonotype came up many times. The chain combines TRBV12-3 or TRBV12-4 with TRBJ2-1; tentative D call: TRBD1 (6 bases). Trimming took 7 bases from V and 7 from J, leaving 29 bases between them. The CDR3 totals 18 residues. For the CDR3, the DNA is TGTGCCAGCATTCGAACAACTGCCGGGACATCGACCTTGAATGAGCAGTTCTTC. Its translation is CASIRTTAGTSTLNEQFF.

At least ten counts were recorded for this clonotype. V gene TRBV24-1 combines with J gene TRBJ2-2; D is perhaps TRBD1 (5 bases). This CDR3 spans 15 amino acids. Trimming left V 4 bases short and J 8 bases short, with 16 bases between. CDR1 KGHDR and CDR2 SFDVKD come from the germline V gene. The CDR3 region has the DNA TGTGCCACCAGTGACCCCAGGGTCTGGGAAGGGGAGCTGTTTTTT. Residues: CATSDPRVWEGELFF.

This clonotype was found many times. The V call is TRBV20-1, the J call TRBJ2-1; D is unresolved. V lost 6 bases to trimming and J lost 9 bases, with 9 bases between them. CDR3 length equals 10 residues. Per germline, CDR1 DFQATT and CDR2 SNEGSKA (reference sequence). CDR3: CSAQSAEQFF. The CDR3 region has the DNA TGCAGTGCCCAATCTGCTGAGCAGTTCTTC.

This clonotype was picked up many times. This chain joins TRBV12-3 or TRBV12-4 and TRBJ1-4, with D possibly matching TRBD1 (5 bases). The V and J ends lost 5 bases and 11 bases respectively, with 18 bases between them. This CDR3 has 14 amino acids. In nucleotides, the CDR3 is TGTGCCAGCAGTCCCTCTTGGGGAGGGGACAAACTGTTTTTT. Its translation: CASSPSWGGDKLFF.

This clonotype was recorded many times. The chain joins TRBV24-1 to TRBJ2-1; TRBD2 agrees at 11 bases. The length of the CDR3 is 16 residues. Germline CDR1 and CDR2: KGHDR and SFDVKD. V was clipped by 5 bases and J by 4 bases; unmatched bases: 6. This CDR3 reads CATSAPLAGAYNEQFF. CDR3 DNA sequence: TGTGCCACCAGTGCCCCACTAGCGGGAGCTTACAATGAGCAGTTCTTC.

This clonotype was picked up many times. This chain uses TRBV7-8 with TRBJ2-1; 9 positions match TRBD2. J gave up 4 bases and V 4 bases, and 8 bases lay outside the gene matches. From germline, CDR1 is SGHVS and CDR2 FQNEAQ. CDR3 size: 16 residues. CDR3 amino acids: CASSSGAGGGYNEQFF. In nucleotides, the CDR3 is TGTGCCAGCAGCTCAGGGGCGGGAGGGGGATACAATGAGCAGTTCTTC.